This T cell receptor (beta chain) appears in the sequencing data of a study of blood T cell repertoires in COVID-19. Losses at the gene ends were 4 bases for V and 0 bases for J; bases not matched to a gene: 9. In germline, CDR1 is MGHRA, CDR2 YSYEKL. The CDR3 consists of 18 residues. Original analysis: Reference gene primer amplification yielded estimated nucleated cell counts. Method: immunoSEQ multiplex PCR; TCRdb's copy keeps in-frame clones and lacks some. V and J calls and clone size follow that table, whereas D and trimming were derived from the DNA. The table lists about 200,000 clones, about 90% of them singletons. Ages ranged from about 18 to 89 years, with residence in about 24 US areas. Membership in each cohort depended on participant-reported clinical history.

Input material: PBMCs or T cells enriched from blood (not recorded which). This sequence was found in a woman aged 18-29 years who had recovered from COVID-19. The chain is built from TRBV4-1 and TRBJ2-6; TRBD1 aligns across 7 bases. The CDR3 DNA reads TGCGCCAGCAGCCTTTCCGGGACAGACCACTCTGGGGCCAACGTCCTGACTTTC. Amino acid sequence: CASSLSGTDHSGANVLTF.